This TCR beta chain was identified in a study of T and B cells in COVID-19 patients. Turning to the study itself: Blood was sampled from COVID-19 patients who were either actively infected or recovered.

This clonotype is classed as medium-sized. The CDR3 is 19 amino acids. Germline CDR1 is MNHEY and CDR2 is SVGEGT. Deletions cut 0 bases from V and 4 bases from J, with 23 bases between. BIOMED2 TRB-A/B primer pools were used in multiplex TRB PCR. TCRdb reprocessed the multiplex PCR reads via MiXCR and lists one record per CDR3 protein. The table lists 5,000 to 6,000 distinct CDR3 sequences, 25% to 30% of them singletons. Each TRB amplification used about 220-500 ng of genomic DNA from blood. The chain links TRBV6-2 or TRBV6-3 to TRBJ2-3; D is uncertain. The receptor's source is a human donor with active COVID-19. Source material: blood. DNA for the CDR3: TGTGCCAGCAGTTACTCGGCCTTTTCTGGCGAAAGTGGGGCAGATACGCAGTATTTT. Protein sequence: CASSYSAFSGESGADTQYF.